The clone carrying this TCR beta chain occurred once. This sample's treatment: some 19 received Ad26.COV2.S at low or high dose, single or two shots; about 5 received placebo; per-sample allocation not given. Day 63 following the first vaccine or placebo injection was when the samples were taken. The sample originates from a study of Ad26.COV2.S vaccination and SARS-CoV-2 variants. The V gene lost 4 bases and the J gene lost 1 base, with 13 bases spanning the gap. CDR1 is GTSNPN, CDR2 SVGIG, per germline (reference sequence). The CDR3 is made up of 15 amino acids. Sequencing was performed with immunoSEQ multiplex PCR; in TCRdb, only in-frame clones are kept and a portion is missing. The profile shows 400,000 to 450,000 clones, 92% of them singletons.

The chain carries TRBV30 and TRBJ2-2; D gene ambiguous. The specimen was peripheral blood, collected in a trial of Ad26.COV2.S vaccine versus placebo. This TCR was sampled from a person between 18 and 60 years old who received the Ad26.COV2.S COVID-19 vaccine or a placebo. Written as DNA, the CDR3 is TGTGCCTGGACCCCCCGGGCAGGGAACACCGGGGAGCTGTTTTTT. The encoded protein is CAWTPRAGNTGELFF.